The clone carrying this T cell receptor (beta chain) was recorded many times. No antigen is known for it. This sample stems from a study of spatial heterogeneity in lung cancer. For the study at large: The average appearance count of each unique TCR and UMI combination in raw reads was more than 9.5.

The V and J ends lost 4 bases and 4 bases respectively, with 15 bases between them. The CDR3 runs to 15 residues. Germline CDR1 and CDR2: MGHRA and YSYEKL. Study-level findings and limits: The number of expanded tumor alpha and beta chains correlated with mutation number. Nonsynonymous mutations, ubiquitous and regional, were tracked respectively by counts of ubiquitous and regional expanded TCRs.

The presence of a unique molecular identifier marked each TCR cDNA molecule. A single record per CDR3 protein comes from TCRdb applying MiXCR to the 5' RACE reads. This table has approximately 3,100 distinct CDR3 sequences, 9.5% to 15% appearing once. Described time point: sample taken at primary tumor resection. The sequenced material consisted of unsorted whole RNA from tumor, nontumor lung or frozen PBMC. The genes are TRBV4-1 and TRBJ2-3; unclear D gene. The sample consisted of lung tumor tissue, taken at surgery. The receptor was derived from a male donor with early-stage non-small cell lung cancer. The CDR3 DNA is TGCGCCAGCAGCCTCCAGTGGTATGGTGCAGATACGCAGTATTTT. It encodes CASSLQWYGADTQYF.